This TCR beta chain is drawn from a study of blood T cell repertoires in COVID-19. TCRdb keeps only in-frame clones here, not all; method: immunoSEQ multiplex PCR. The profile shows some 260,000 clones, approximately 79% of them singletons. Trimming stripped 4 bases from V and 5 bases from J, with 12 bases between. In germline, CDR1 is SGDLS, CDR2 YYNGEE. The CDR3 is made up of 14 amino acids. The sample comprised peripheral blood. The chain is built from TRBV9 and TRBJ1-4, with unresolved D. This receptor was obtained from a woman aged 35 to 49 with active or convalescent COVID-19. The CDR3 spells CASSLGSVNEKLFF. CDR3 DNA sequence: TGTGCCAGCAGCCTCGGGAGTGTAAATGAAAAACTGTTTTTT.